This TCR beta chain was profiled in a study of T-cell reconstitution after alpha-beta-depleted transplantation in children. Study results and caveats: As was reported, about two months after transplant, alpha-beta T cells came from several hundred expanded graft clones.

In germline, CDR1 is LGHNA, CDR2 YSLEER. V was shortened by 5 bases and J by 1 base, with 15 bases between the two germline ends. The CDR3 has 15 residues. This sample's TCRbeta library carried unique molecular identifier barcodes. Each CDR3 protein is one row after TCRdb ran MiXCR on the PCR reads. The sample records around 450,000 distinct CDR3 sequences, about 10% being singletons. This clonotype was seen repeatedly, ten times or more. Its antigen remains unknown. The sequences come from PBMCs, collected before TCRalphabeta/CD19-depleted stem cell transplant. The chain combines TRBV4-3 with TRBJ2-7; D gene unclear. The clonotype comes from a child aged 2-15 years with inherited bone marrow failure, due to receive a stem cell transplant. CDR3 protein: CASSSRKDGSYEQYF. The DNA of the CDR3 is TGCGCCAGCAGCTCGAGAAAGGACGGGTCCTACGAGCAGTACTTC.